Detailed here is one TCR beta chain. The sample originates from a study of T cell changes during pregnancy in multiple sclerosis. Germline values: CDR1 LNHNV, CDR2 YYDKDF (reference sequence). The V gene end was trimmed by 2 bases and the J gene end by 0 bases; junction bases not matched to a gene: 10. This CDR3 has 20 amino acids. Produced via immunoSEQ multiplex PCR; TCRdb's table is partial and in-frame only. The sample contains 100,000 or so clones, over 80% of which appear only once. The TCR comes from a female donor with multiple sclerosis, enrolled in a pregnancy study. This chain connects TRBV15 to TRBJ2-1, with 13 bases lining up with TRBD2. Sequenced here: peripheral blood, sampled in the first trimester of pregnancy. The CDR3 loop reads CATSRTLGLAGVGSYNEQFF. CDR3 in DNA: TGTGCCACCAGCAGAACTTTAGGACTAGCGGGGGTCGGCTCCTACAATGAGCAGTTCTTC.